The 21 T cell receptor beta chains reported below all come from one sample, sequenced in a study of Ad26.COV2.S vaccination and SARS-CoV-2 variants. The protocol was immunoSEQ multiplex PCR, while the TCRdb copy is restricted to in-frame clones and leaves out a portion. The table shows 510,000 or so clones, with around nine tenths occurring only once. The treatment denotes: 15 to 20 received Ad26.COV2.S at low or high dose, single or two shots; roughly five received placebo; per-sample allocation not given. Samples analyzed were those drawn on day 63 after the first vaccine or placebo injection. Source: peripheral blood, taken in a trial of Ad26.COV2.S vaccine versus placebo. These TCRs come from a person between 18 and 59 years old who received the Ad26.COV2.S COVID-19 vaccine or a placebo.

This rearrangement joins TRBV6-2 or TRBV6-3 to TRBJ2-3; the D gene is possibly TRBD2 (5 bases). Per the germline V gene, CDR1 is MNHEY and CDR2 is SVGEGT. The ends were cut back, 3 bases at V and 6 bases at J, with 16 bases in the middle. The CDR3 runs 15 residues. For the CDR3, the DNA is TGTGCCAGCAGTTATCGAGCAGGAGGACGGGATACGCAGTATTTT. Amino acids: CASSYRAGGRDTQYF.

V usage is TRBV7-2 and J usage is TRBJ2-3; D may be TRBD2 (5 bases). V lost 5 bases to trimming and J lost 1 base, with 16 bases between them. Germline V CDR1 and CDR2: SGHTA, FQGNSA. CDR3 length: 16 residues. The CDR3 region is CASSRPRGPRTDTQYF. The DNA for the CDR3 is TGTGCCAGCAGCCGTCCGAGAGGGCCACGCACAGATACGCAGTATTTT.

CDR3 nucleotide sequence: TGCGCCAGCAGCCCCGACAGGGCGCCGGGGAGGTACACCTTC. This gives the protein CASSPDRAPGRYTF. The chain couples TRBV4-3 to TRBJ1-2, with TRBD1 matching over 7 bases. The CDR3 is 14 amino acids. CDR1 is LGHNA, CDR2 YSLEER, per germline. The ends lost 4 bases at V and 11 bases at J; junction bases unmatched: 13.

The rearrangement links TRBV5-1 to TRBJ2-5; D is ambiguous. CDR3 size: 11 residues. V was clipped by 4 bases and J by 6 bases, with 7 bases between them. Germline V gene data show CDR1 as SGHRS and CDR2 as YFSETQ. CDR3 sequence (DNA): TGCGCCAGCAGCCCAGACCAGACCCAGTACTTC. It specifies CASSPDQTQYF.

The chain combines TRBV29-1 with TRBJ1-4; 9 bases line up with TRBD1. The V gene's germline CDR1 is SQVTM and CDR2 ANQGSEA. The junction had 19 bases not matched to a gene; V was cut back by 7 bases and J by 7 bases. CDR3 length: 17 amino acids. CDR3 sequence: CSALPGQGVFAGEKLFF. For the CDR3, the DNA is TGCAGCGCGCTCCCGGGACAGGGTGTTTTTGCCGGTGAAAAACTGTTTTTT.

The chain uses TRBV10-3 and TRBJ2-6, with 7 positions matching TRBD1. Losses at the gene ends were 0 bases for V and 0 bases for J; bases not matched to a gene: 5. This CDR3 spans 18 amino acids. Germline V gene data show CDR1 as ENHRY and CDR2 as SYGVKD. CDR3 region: CAISESDRARSGANVLTF. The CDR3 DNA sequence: TGTGCCATCAGTGAGTCCGACAGGGCGCGCTCTGGGGCCAACGTCCTGACTTTC.

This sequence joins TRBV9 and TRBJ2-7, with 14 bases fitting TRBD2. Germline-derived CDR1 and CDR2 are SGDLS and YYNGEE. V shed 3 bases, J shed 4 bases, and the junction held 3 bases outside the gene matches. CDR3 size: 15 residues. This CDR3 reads CASSGGLAGEYEQYF. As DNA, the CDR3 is TGTGCCAGCAGCGGGGGACTAGCGGGAGAGTACGAGCAGTACTTC.

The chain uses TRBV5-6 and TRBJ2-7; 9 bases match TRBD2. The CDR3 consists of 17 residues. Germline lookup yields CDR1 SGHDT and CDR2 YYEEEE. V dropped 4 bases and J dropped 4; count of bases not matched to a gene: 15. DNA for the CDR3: TGTGCCAGCAGCGTCGGGCCTAGCGGGACTGGAACTTACGAGCAGTACTTC. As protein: CASSVGPSGTGTYEQYF. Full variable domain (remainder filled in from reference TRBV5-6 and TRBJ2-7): DAGVTQSPTHLIKTRGQQVTLRCSPKSGHDTVSWYQQALGQGPQFIFQYYEEEERQRGNFPDRFSGHQFPNYSSELNVNALLLGDSALYLCASSVGPSGTGTYEQYFGPGTRLTVT.

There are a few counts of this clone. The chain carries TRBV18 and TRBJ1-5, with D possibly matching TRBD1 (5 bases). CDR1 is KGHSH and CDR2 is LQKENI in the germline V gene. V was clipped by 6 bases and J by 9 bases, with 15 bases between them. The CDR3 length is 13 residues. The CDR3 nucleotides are TGTGCCAGCTCTACCGGAGGGGCCCGGCCCCAGCATTTT. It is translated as CASSTGGARPQHF.

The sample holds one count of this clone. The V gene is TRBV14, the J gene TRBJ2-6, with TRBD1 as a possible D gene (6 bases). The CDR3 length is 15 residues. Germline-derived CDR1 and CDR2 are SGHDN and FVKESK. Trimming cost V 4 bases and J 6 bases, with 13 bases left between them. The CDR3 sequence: CASSPSGTKANVLTF. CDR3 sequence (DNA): TGTGCCAGCAGCCCTTCCGGGACAAAGGCCAACGTCCTGACTTTC.

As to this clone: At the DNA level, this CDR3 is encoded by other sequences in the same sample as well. The CDR3 coding sequence is TGTGCCAGCAGCTTAGCGGGCGGGAGCTACGAGCAGTACTTC. Encoded protein: CASSLAGGSYEQYF. This chain joins TRBV11-2 and TRBJ2-7; 7 bases line up with TRBD2. With V trimmed by 1 base and J by 3 bases, 3 bases remained unmatched. The CDR3 is made up of 14 amino acids. Germline V CDR1 and CDR2: SGHAT, FQNNGV. Combining the CDR3 with reference TRBV11-2 and TRBJ2-7 gives the whole variable domain EAGVAQSPRYKIIEKRQSVAFWCNPISGHATLYWYQQILGQGPKLLIQFQNNGVVDDSQLPKDRFSAERLKGVDSTLKIQPAKLEDSAVYLCASSLAGGSYEQYFGPGTRLTVT.

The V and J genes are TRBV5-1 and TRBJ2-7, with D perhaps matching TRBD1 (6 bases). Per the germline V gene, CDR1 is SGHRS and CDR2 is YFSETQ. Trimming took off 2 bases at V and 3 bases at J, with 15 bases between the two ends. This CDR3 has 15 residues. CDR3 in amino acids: CASSFDGTSLYEQYF. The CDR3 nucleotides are TGCGCCAGCAGCTTTGATGGGACAAGTCTCTACGAGCAGTACTTC.

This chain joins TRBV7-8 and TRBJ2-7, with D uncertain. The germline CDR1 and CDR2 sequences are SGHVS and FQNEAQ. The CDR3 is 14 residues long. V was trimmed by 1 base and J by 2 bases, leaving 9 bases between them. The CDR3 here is CASSLGSGPYEQYF. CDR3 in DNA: TGTGCCAGCAGCTTAGGGTCCGGGCCCTACGAGCAGTACTTC.

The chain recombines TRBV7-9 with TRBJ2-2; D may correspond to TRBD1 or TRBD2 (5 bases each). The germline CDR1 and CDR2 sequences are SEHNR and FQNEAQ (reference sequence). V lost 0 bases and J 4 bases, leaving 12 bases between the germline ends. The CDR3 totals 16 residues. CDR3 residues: CASSLARGRTTGELFF. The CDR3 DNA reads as TGTGCCAGCAGCTTAGCACGGGGCAGAACCACCGGGGAGCTGTTTTTT.

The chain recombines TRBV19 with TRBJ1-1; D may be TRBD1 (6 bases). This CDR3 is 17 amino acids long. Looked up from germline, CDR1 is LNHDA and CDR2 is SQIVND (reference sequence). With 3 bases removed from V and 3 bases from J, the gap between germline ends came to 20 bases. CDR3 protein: CASSMGGRLNADTEAFF. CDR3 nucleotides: TGTGCCAGTAGTATGGGGGGCCGCCTGAACGCGGACACTGAAGCTTTCTTT.

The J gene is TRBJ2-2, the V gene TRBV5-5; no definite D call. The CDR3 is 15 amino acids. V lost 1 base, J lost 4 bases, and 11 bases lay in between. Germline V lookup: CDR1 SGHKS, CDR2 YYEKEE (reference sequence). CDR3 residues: CASSLRGSGTGELFF. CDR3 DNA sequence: TGTGCCAGCAGCTTGCGAGGATCGGGCACCGGGGAGCTGTTTTTT.

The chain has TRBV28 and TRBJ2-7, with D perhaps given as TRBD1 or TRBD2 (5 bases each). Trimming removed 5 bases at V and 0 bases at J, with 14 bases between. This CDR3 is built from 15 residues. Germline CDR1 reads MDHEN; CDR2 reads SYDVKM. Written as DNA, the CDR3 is TGTGCCAGCAGTCAGGTGGGACCGACCTCCTACGAGCAGTACTTC. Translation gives CASSQVGPTSYEQYF.

CDR3 sequence reads: CASSLIGRPNTEAFF. CDR3 DNA sequence: TGTGCCAGCAGCTTAATTGGGCGACCGAACACTGAAGCTTTCTTT. V usage is TRBV5-6 and J usage is TRBJ1-1, with D hard to call. The CDR3 sequence is 15 residues long. CDR1 and CDR2 (germline): SGHDT, YYEEEE. Deletions cut 2 bases from V and 1 base from J, with 12 bases between. The full variable domain, completed using reference TRBV5-6 and TRBJ1-1, is DAGVTQSPTHLIKTRGQQVTLRCSPKSGHDTVSWYQQALGQGPQFIFQYYEEEERQRGNFPDRFSGHQFPNYSSELNVNALLLGDSALYLCASSLIGRPNTEAFFGQGTRLTVV.

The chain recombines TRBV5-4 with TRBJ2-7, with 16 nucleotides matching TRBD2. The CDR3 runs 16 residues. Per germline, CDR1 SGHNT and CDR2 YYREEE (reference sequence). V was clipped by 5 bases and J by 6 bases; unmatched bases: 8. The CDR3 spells CASRTGTSGRGGEQYF. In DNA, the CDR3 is TGTGCCAGCAGAACCGGGACTAGCGGGAGGGGCGGCGAGCAGTACTTC. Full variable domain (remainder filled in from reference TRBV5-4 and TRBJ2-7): ETGVTQSPTHLIKTRGQQVTLRCSSQSGHNTVSWYQQALGQGPQFIFQYYREEENGRGNFPPRFSGLQFPNYSSELNVNALELDDSALYLCASRTGTSGRGGEQYFGPGTRLTVT.

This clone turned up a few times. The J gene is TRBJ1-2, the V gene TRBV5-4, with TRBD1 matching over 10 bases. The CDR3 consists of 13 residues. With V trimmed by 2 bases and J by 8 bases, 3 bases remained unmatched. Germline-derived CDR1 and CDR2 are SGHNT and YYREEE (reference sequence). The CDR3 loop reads CASSFDRGRGYTF. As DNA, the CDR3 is TGTGCCAGCAGCTTTGACAGGGGGCGAGGCTACACCTTC.

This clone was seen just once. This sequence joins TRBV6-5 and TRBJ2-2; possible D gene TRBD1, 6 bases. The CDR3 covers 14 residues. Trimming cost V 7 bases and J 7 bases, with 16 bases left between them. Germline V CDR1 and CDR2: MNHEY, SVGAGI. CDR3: CASIHRVWYGELFF. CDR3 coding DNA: TGTGCCAGCATTCACAGGGTGTGGTACGGGGAGCTGTTTTTT.